Below, 24 T cell receptor beta chains from the same sample are listed, as sequenced in a study of T-cell reconstitution after alpha-beta-depleted transplantation in children. Unique molecular identifiers were built into the TCRbeta library. TCRdb analysed the PCR reads with MiXCR anew, one entry per CDR3 protein. The table lists roughly 120,000 distinct CDR3 sequences, around a tenth of them singletons. This material consisted of PBMCs from the stem cell graft donor, taken from the stem cell graft. The receptor source for this set is a human donor who donated a stem cell graft to a child with acute lymphoblastic leukemia.

This chain uses TRBV5-4 with TRBJ2-3; D is perhaps TRBD2 (5 bases). Between the trimmed V and J ends, which lost 4 bases and 5 bases, there was a span of 11 bases. Germline lookup yields CDR1 SGHNT and CDR2 YYREEE (reference sequence). The length of the CDR3 is 13 residues. CDR3 in amino acids: CASSPRTRDTQYF. Here the CDR3 DNA reads TGTGCCAGCAGCCCTAGGACTCGAGATACGCAGTATTTT.

This clonotype occurred many times. The chain combines TRBV10-3 with TRBJ1-2, with 10 nucleotides matching TRBD1. Germline assignment: CDR1 ENHRY and CDR2 SYGVKD. The CDR3 runs to 16 residues. Trimming took 4 bases from V and 7 from J; bases not matched to a gene: 12. The CDR3 coding sequence is TGTGCCATCAGTGGCGTCCGGGACAGGGGTTCGATTGGCTACACCTTC. Encoded protein: CAISGVRDRGSIGYTF.

This clonotype was recorded many times. The V gene is TRBV14, the J gene TRBJ2-1; 9 nucleotides agree with TRBD2. Trimming took 1 base from V and 12 from J; bases not matched to a gene: 19. CDR1 SGHDN and CDR2 FVKESK come from the germline V gene. This CDR3 is 18 amino acids long. CDR3 bases: TGTGCCAGCAGCCAAGCGGCGCTAGCGGGAACGCTGGGGGTCCTGCAGTTCTTC. This encodes CASSQAALAGTLGVLQFF.

This clonotype was counted many times. This rearrangement joins TRBV12-3 or TRBV12-4 to TRBJ2-1, with a tentative D call TRBD1 (6 bases). The V gene lost 3 bases and the J gene lost 0 bases, with 12 bases spanning the gap. This CDR3 has 16 amino acids. CDR3 nucleotides: TGTGCCAGCAGTTTCCGGAAAGGGGGCTCCTACAATGAGCAGTTCTTC. Its protein product is CASSFRKGGSYNEQFF.

In its sample, this clonotype was seen many times. The chain combines TRBV27 with TRBJ1-2, with D possibly TRBD1 on 5 matching bases. Trimming shortened V by 4 bases and J by 4 bases, and 16 bases separated the two germline ends. Germline V CDR1 and CDR2: MNHEY, SMNVEV (reference sequence). The length of the CDR3 is 15 residues. CDR3 sequence reads: CASSSSGFPFYGYTF. In DNA form, the CDR3 reads TGTGCCAGCAGTTCGTCAGGGTTTCCCTTCTATGGCTACACCTTC.

On this clonotype: Sequence at one end of the junction differs from germline and may be a read error. The V gene is TRBV10-3, the J gene TRBJ2-7; possibly TRBD2 for D (6 bases). CDR1 and CDR2 (germline): ENHRY, SYGVKD. This CDR3 is 12 amino acids long. Here the CDR3 reads CTISFFAGEQYF. CDR3 nucleotide sequence: TGTACCATCAGTTTTTTTGCGGGAGAGCAGTACTTC.

This clonotype occurred many times. An end of the junction does not agree with germline; a read error may underlie this. The J gene is TRBJ2-6, the V gene TRBV5-6, with 7 bases that match TRBD1. CDR1 is SGHDT, CDR2 YYEEEE, per germline. The CDR3 length is 11 residues. For the CDR3, the DNA is TGTGCCAGCAGCTACCGGGACAGTAGTTCTTTC. This encodes CASSYRDSSSF.

This clonotype was observed a few times. The chain couples TRBV18 to TRBJ1-1; 7 bases fit TRBD1. Germline V gene lookup returns CDR1 KGHSH and CDR2 LQKENI. Trimming removed 3 bases from V and 4 bases from J; junction bases left unmatched: 2. The CDR3 is 13 amino acids. In DNA, the CDR3 is TGTGCCAGCTCACCGACAGGGCCCACTGAAGCTTTCTTT. Translation: CASSPTGPTEAFF.

This clonotype was seen at least ten times. The V gene is TRBV28, the J gene TRBJ2-7; D might be TRBD1 or TRBD2, each matching 5 bases. Germline V gene lookup returns CDR1 MDHEN and CDR2 SYDVKM. The CDR3 spans 15 residues. Trimming took off 7 bases at V and 0 bases at J, with 16 bases between the two ends. The CDR3 DNA is TGTGCCAGCAAGGCCGGGGCAGGGAGCTCCTACGAGCAGTACTTC. Translation gives CASKAGAGSSYEQYF.

About this clonotype: A much bigger clone sits one base away, suggesting this may be a read error. The rearrangement joins TRBV19 to TRBJ1-5, with D unclear. Germline V CDR1 and CDR2: LNHDA, SQIVND (reference sequence). The CDR3 covers 14 residues. DNA for the CDR3: TGTGCCAGTAGTAAAGGTCATAGCAATCAGCCCCGGCATTTT. This sequence encodes CASSKGHSNQPRHF.

Ten or more counts support this clonotype. The chain links TRBV20-1 to TRBJ2-1, with TRBD1 matching over 9 bases. V shed 8 bases and J 6 bases; nucleotides not matched to a gene: 11. This CDR3 region has 14 residues. Germline loops: CDR1 DFQATT, CDR2 SNEGSKA (reference sequence). The CDR3 nucleotides are TGCAGTCCTAAAACGGACAGGGGCACCAATGAGCAGTTCTTC. Residues: CSPKTDRGTNEQFF.

This sequence joins TRBV5-5 and TRBJ2-5; possible D gene TRBD1, 7 bases. The ends were cut back, 4 bases at V and 1 base at J, with 17 bases in the middle. This CDR3 is built from 16 residues. Germline assignment: CDR1 SGHKS and CDR2 YYEKEE (reference sequence). CDR3 sequence: CASSRGRGDLQETQYF. The CDR3 nucleotides are TGTGCCAGCAGCAGGGGGCGCGGGGACCTCCAAGAGACCCAGTACTTC.

This clonotype was recorded at least ten times. The chain has TRBV4-3 and TRBJ2-7; possibly TRBD1 for D (6 bases). This CDR3 has 14 residues. V dropped 1 base and J dropped 0 bases, with 7 bases sitting between them. CDR1 and CDR2 (germline): LGHNA, YSLEER. Here the CDR3 reads CASSQVDSSYEQYF. CDR3 nucleotides: TGCGCCAGCAGCCAAGTGGACAGCTCCTACGAGCAGTACTTC.

This clonotype was detected ten times or more. The V call is TRBV7-9, the J call TRBJ2-1, with a possible D match to TRBD2 (7 bases). V was trimmed by 11 bases and J by 8 bases, leaving 19 bases between them. Germline loops: CDR1 SEHNR, CDR2 FQNEAQ (reference sequence). The CDR3 runs to 13 residues. The CDR3 here is CAALRRGRDEQFF. CDR3 DNA sequence: TGTGCCGCACTCAGGAGGGGGAGGGATGAGCAGTTCTTC.

This clonotype was seen many times. The gene calls are TRBV12-3 or TRBV12-4 and TRBJ2-3, with D possibly TRBD1 on 5 matching bases. The CDR3 length is 21 residues. V was clipped by 1 base and J by 1 base, with 27 bases between them. Here the CDR3 reads CASSLVRTGDRFLFRTDTQYF. CDR3 in DNA: TGTGCCAGCAGTTTAGTTCGTACAGGTGACCGGTTTTTATTTCGCACAGATACGCAGTATTTT.

This clonotype was picked up many times. J is TRBJ1-1 and V is TRBV12-3 or TRBV12-4; the match to TRBD1 covers 8 bases. Losses at the gene ends were 4 bases for V and 5 bases for J; bases not matched to a gene: 9. CDR3 length: 15 residues. Here the CDR3 DNA reads TGTGCCAGCAGTTCCGGGCGGACAGGGAGGACTGAAGCTTTCTTT. Translating gives CASSSGRTGRTEAFF.

This clonotype was detected many times. The rearrangement joins TRBV15 to TRBJ2-2, with D perhaps matching TRBD1 (6 bases). Germline CDR1 LNHNV, CDR2 YYDKDF (reference sequence). The CDR3 extends over 16 amino acids. With 0 bases removed from V and 1 base from J, the gap between germline ends came to 9 bases. The CDR3 DNA follows: TGTGCCACCAGCAGAGATCAGGGACAGAACACCGGGGAGCTGTTTTTT. Translating gives CATSRDQGQNTGELFF.

The gene calls are TRBV25-1 and TRBJ2-3; possibly TRBD1 or TRBD2 for D (7 bases each). The V gene lost 1 base and the J gene lost 5 bases, with 13 bases spanning the gap. The germline gives CDR1 MGHDK, CDR2 SYGVNS. This CDR3 spans 15 amino acids. This CDR3 reads CASSEWARGGDTQYF. CDR3 sequence (DNA): TGTGCCAGCAGTGAATGGGCCAGGGGGGGAGATACGCAGTATTTT.

This clonotype was recorded at least ten times. The chain employs TRBV24-1 and TRBJ2-2, with D possibly TRBD1 on 6 matching bases. Germline CDR1 reads KGHDR; CDR2 reads SFDVKD. The CDR3 runs 16 residues. Trimming cost V 5 bases and J 5 bases, with 17 bases left between them. CDR3 nucleotides: TGTGCCACCAGTGGCGCAGGGGTTCTTCGGACCGGGGAGCTGTTTTTT. Protein product: CATSGAGVLRTGELFF.

This clonotype occurred many times. J is TRBJ1-6 and V is TRBV7-2; tentatively, D is TRBD1 (5 bases). The CDR3 has 15 residues. V was pared by 1 base and J by 5 bases, with 9 bases between. Germline lookup yields CDR1 SGHTA and CDR2 FQGNSA. The CDR3 loop is CASSLEGRNNSPLHF. CDR3 coding DNA: TGTGCCAGCAGCTTAGAGGGACGGAATAATTCACCCCTCCACTTT.

Comment on this clonotype: A read error may be the cause here, since a much bigger clone is one base away. V usage is TRBV30 and J usage is TRBJ2-3, with TRBD2 matching 7 bases. The junction had 12 bases not matched to a gene; V was cut back by 4 bases and J by 8 bases. Germline values: CDR1 GTSNPN, CDR2 SVGIG (reference sequence). The CDR3 length is 14 residues. Here the CDR3 DNA reads TGTGCCTGGACCGGAACCCCAACGGGAGGTACGCAGTATTTT. Protein product: CAWTGTPTGGTQYF.

The chain has TRBV13 and TRBJ1-6, with D unclear. Germline V gives CDR1 PRHDT, CDR2 FYEKMQ (reference sequence). Trimming cost V 6 bases and J 4 bases, with 13 bases left between them. This CDR3 is 15 amino acids long. The CDR3: CASRDGRPYNSPLHF. The CDR3 DNA is TGTGCCAGCAGGGATGGACGTCCGTATAATTCACCCCTCCACTTT.

This clonotype was seen many times. The rearrangement links TRBV5-5 to TRBJ2-4; unclear D gene. The CDR3 is made up of 12 amino acids. Germline assignment: CDR1 SGHKS and CDR2 YYEKEE (reference sequence). V lost 4 bases to trimming and J lost 2 bases, with 4 bases between them. The CDR3 bases are TGTGCCAGCAGCGGGACCAAAAACATTCAGTACTTC. This translates into CASSGTKNIQYF.

This clonotype was picked up many times. The chain recombines TRBV7-6 with TRBJ2-1; D gene ambiguous. Germline assignment: CDR1 SGHVS and CDR2 FNYEAQ. V was shortened by 3 bases and J by 1 base, with 10 bases between the two germline ends. The CDR3 totals 15 residues. The CDR3 region has the DNA TGTGCCAGCAGCTTGGAATCGGTTTCCTACAATGAGCAGTTCTTC. Translated, it gives CASSLESVSYNEQFF.